These T cell receptor beta chains were read from a single sample in a study of blood T cell repertoires in COVID-19. This table comes from immunoSEQ multiplex PCR, and its TCRdb copy is limited to in-frame clones, with some not included. Of approximately 150,000 clones detected, about 85% appear once; the ten largest clones hold roughly 1.5%. What was sequenced was peripheral blood. These receptors originate from a human donor in a cohort sampled during active COVID-19. Both conserved end residues are part of each CDR3. The order of the fields is J gene, V gene, D gene, clone size, CDR3 protein, CDR3 DNA. A D gene is named only where the DNA matches it firmly. For some rows the clone size is stated as once, few or many, or as a class when expanded; others skip it.

TRBJ1-6,TRBV5-1,TRBD1,once,CASSPGQGGSPLHF,TGCGCCAGCAGCCCGGGACAGGGAGGTTCACCCCTCCACTTT
TRBJ2-7,TRBV7-8,TRBD2,-,CASSTGLAGTTPYEQYF,TGTGCCAGCAGTACCGGACTAGCGGGAACAACCCCCTACGAGCAGTACTTC
TRBJ1-3,TRBV2,TRBD1,-,CASSLTGGNTIYF,TGTGCCAGCAGTCTGACAGGGGGAAACACCATATATTTT
TRBJ1-2,TRBV28,TRBD1,-,CASRLQGANYGYTF,TGTGCCAGCAGACTGCAGGGGGCTAACTATGGCTACACCTTC
TRBJ2-5,TRBV21-1,-,-,CASSKVRLGPYQETQYF,TGTGCCAGCAGCAAAGTCCGGCTAGGCCCGTACCAAGAGACCCAGTACTTC
TRBJ2-7,TRBV24-1,TRBD1,-,CATSTGGFDEQYF,TGTGCCACCAGTACAGGGGGCTTCGACGAGCAGTACTTC
TRBJ2-2,TRBV6-5,-,-,CASSYDSGTGELFF,TGTGCCAGCAGTTACGATAGCGGCACCGGGGAGCTGTTTTTT
TRBJ2-7,TRBV18,-,-,CASSSSAYEQYF,TGTGCCAGCTCCTCCTCGGCCTACGAGCAGTACTTC
TRBJ1-2,TRBV9,-,-,CASSVAPGIQYGYTF,TGTGCCAGCAGCGTAGCGCCAGGGATCCAGTATGGCTACACCTTC
TRBJ2-6,TRBV18,-,once,CASSPAGAGSGANVLTF,TGTGCCAGCTCACCTGCAGGGGCGGGCTCTGGGGCCAACGTCCTGACTTTC
TRBJ1-1,TRBV7-6,TRBD1,-,CASSLGQGANTEAFF,TGTGCCAGCAGCTTGGGACAGGGGGCGAACACTGAAGCTTTCTTT
TRBJ2-7,TRBV5-4,TRBD2,-,CASSSIGRAGVGEQYF,TGTGCCAGCAGCTCTATTGGGCGAGCGGGAGTGGGCGAGCAGTACTTC
TRBJ2-3,TRBV28,TRBD2,-,CATRTSGTDTQYF,TGTGCCACCCGGACTAGCGGCACAGATACGCAGTATTTT
TRBJ2-7,TRBV19,-,-,CASRGRTSTSSYEQYF,TGTGCCAGTAGGGGGAGAACGAGCACGAGCTCCTACGAGCAGTACTTC
TRBJ2-7,TRBV2,-,-,CASRQVSSYEQYF,TGTGCCAGCCGACAGGTCTCCTCCTACGAGCAGTACTTC
TRBJ2-7,TRBV9,-,-,CASSVDPSAYEQYF,TGTGCCAGCAGCGTAGACCCTAGCGCCTACGAGCAGTACTTC
TRBJ1-2,TRBV6-5,TRBD1,-,CASRTTGAGGYTF,TGTGCCAGCAGAACGACAGGGGCAGGTGGCTACACCTTC
TRBJ1-2,TRBV5-6,-,-,CASSLLYNYGYTF,TGTGCCAGCAGCTTGTTGTATAACTATGGCTACACCTTC
TRBJ2-7,TRBV19,-,-,CASKTAGSSYEQYF,TGTGCCAGTAAAACGGCGGGCAGCTCCTACGAGCAGTACTTC
TRBJ1-5,TRBV6-5,-,-,CASSYSATNSNQPQHF,TGTGCCAGCAGTTACTCCGCTACCAATAGCAATCAGCCCCAGCATTTT
TRBJ2-2,TRBV28,TRBD1,-,CASIRQGGTGELFF,TGTGCCAGCATCCGACAGGGTGGAACCGGGGAGCTGTTTTTT
TRBJ2-7,TRBV6-5,-,-,CASTPGAGEQYF,TGTGCCAGCACCCCAGGGGCAGGGGAGCAGTACTTC
TRBJ2-2,TRBV11-2,TRBD1,-,CASPPGQGATGELFF,TGTGCCAGCCCCCCCGGGCAGGGGGCAACCGGGGAGCTGTTTTTT
TRBJ1-1,TRBV6-2/TRBV6-3,TRBD1,once,CASSYATGATFF,TGTGCCAGCAGTTACGCGACAGGGGCAACTTTCTTT
TRBJ2-3,TRBV5-6,-,-,CASSLVGGGFTDTQYF,TGTGCCAGCAGCTTGGTGGGGGGAGGATTCACAGATACGCAGTATTTT
TRBJ2-2,TRBV6-5,-,-,CASRNGNTGELFF,TGTGCCAGCAGGAACGGTAACACCGGGGAGCTGTTTTTT
TRBJ2-1,TRBV29-1,TRBD2,-,CSAVKTSGRGRDEQFF,TGCAGCGCCGTTAAGACTAGCGGGAGGGGCAGGGATGAGCAGTTCTTC
TRBJ1-1,TRBV2,-,-,CASTGQQNTEAFF,TGTGCCAGCACCGGACAGCAGAACACTGAAGCTTTCTTT
TRBJ2-4,TRBV7-9,-,-,CASSSGGGVPKNIQYF,TGTGCCAGCAGCTCCGGAGGAGGGGTCCCCAAAAACATTCAGTACTTC